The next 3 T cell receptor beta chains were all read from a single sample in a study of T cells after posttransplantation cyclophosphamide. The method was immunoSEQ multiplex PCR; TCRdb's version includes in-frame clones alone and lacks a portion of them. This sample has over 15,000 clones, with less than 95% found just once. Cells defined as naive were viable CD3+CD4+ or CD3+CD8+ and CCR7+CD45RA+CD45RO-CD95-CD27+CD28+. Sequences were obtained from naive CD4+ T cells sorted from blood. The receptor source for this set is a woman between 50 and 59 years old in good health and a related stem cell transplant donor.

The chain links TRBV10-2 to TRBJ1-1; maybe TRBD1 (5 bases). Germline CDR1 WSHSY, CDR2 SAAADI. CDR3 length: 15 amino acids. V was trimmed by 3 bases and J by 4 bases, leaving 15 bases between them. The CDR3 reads CASSEIGTGGTEAFF. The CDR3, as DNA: TGCGCCAGCAGTGAAATTGGGACGGGAGGCACTGAAGCTTTCTTT.

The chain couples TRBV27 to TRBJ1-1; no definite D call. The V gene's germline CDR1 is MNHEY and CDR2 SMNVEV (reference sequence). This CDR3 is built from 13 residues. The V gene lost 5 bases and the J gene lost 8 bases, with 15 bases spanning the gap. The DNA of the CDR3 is TGTGCCAGCAGTCCCCGGGGATGGTCGGAAGCTTTCTTT. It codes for CASSPRGWSEAFF.

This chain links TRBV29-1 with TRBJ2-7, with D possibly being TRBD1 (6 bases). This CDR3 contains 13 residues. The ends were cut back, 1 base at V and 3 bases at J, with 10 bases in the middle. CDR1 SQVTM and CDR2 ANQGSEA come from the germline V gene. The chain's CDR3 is CSVEGGQFYEQYF. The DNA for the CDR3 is TGCAGCGTTGAAGGTGGACAGTTCTACGAGCAGTACTTC.